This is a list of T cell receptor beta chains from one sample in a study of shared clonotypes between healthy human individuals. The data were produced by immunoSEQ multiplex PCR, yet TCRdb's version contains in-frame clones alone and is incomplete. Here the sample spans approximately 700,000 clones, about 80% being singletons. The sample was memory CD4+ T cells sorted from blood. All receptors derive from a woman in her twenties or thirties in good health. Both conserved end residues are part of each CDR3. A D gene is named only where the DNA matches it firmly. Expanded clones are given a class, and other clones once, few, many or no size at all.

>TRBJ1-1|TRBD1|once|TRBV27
TGTGCCAGCAGTAGCAGACCCGGGACAGGGGCTGCTTTCTTT
CASSSRPGTGAAFF
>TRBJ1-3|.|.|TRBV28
TGTGCCAGCAGTGAAGGACGGGGCTCTGGAAACACCATATATTTT
CASSEGRGSGNTIYF
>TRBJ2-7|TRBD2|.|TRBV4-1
TGCGCCAGCAGCCATTTGCTAGCGGGGAGCTCCTACGAGCAGTACTTC
CASSHLLAGSSYEQYF
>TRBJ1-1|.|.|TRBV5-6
TGTGCCAGCAGCTTCTCAGACAGGTTGAACACTGAAGCTTTCTTT
CASSFSDRLNTEAFF
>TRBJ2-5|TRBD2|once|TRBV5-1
TGCGCCAGCAGCTTGGCGTCTAGCGGGATGGTGACCCAGTACTTC
CASSLASSGMVTQYF
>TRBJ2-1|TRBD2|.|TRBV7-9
TGTGCCAGCAGCTCGACTAGCGGGAGGGCTTTAGGGCAGTTCTTC
CASSSTSGRALGQFF
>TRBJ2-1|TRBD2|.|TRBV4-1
TGCGCCAGCAGCCAAGTGGGCGCGGGGGGCGATGAGCAGTTCTTC
CASSQVGAGGDEQFF
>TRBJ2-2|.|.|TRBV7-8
TGTGCCAGCAGCTTAGTTGGCCAGGGCCGGGAGCTGTTTTTT
CASSLVGQGRELFF
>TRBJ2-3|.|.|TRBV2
TGTGCCAGCAGTGTACTACCGGATACGCAGTATTTT
CASSVLPDTQYF
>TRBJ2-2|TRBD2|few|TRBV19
TGTGCCAGTATTGGGGGTAGCGGGAGATCCGGGGAGCTGTTTTTT
CASIGGSGRSGELFF
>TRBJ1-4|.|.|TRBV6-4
TGTGCCAGCAGCGACAGCGAGGTGTCGGGAAAACTGTTTTTT
CASSDSEVSGKLFF
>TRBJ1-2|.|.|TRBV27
TGTGCCAGCAGACCAATTTTACGCGACACCAACTATGGCTACACCTTC
CASRPILRDTNYGYTF
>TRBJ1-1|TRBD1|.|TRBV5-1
TGCGCCAGCAGCCCGGGGACAGGGGAAATGAACACTGAAGCTTTCTTT
CASSPGTGEMNTEAFF
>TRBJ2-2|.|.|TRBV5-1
TGCGCCAGCAGCCGCACCGCACGCACCGGGGAGCTGTTTTTT
CASSRTARTGELFF
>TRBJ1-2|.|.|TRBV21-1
TGTGCCAGCAGCACCCGGACAGGGAAGAGCTATGGCTACACCTTC
CASSTRTGKSYGYTF
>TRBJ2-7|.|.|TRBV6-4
TGTGCCAGCAGCCAAGAGGGCGCTAGCTCCTACGAGCAGTACTTC
CASSQEGASSYEQYF
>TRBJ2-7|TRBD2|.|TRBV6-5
TGTGCCAGCAGTTACGGGTCGGGAGGGGGCGAGCAGTACTTC
CASSYGSGGGEQYF
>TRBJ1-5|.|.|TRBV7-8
TGTGCCAGCAGCTTAGTGCGGGGTAGGCAGCCCCAGCATTTT
CASSLVRGRQPQHF
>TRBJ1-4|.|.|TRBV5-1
TGCGCCAGCAGCCCAAGTACGGGGGCCCCTAATGAAAAACTGTTTTTT
CASSPSTGAPNEKLFF
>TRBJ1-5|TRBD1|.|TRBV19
TGTGCCAGTAGCACTCCGGGACAGGGACCGGGTCAGCCCCAGCATTTT
CASSTPGQGPGQPQHF
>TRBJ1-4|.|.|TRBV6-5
TGTGCCAGCAGAGATGACAGTTATGAAAAACTGTTTTTT
CASRDDSYEKLFF
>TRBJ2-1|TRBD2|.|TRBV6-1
TGTGCCAGCAGTGCGTCTAGCGGGAGGGCGAATGAGCAGTTCTTC
CASSASSGRANEQFF
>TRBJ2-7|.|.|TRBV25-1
TGTGCCAGCAGTGACGGCTCGAGCTCCTACGAGCAGTACTTC
CASSDGSSSYEQYF
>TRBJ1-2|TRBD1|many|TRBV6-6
TGTGCCAGCAACCCAAACAGGGGGAACTATGGCTACACCTTC
CASNPNRGNYGYTF
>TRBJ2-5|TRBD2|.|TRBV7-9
TGTGCCAGCAGCCGCGGGACTAGGACGTACCAAGAGACCCAGTACTTC
CASSRGTRTYQETQYF
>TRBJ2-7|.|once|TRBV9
TGTGCCAGCAGCGTAGCGGGACGGGAAACTTACGAGCAGTACTTC
CASSVAGRETYEQYF
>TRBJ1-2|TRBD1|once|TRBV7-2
TGTGCCAGCAGCTTATACGGACAGGGGCAGAGTGGCTACACCTTC
CASSLYGQGQSGYTF
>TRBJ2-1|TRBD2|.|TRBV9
TGTGCCAGCAGCGTAGATAGCGGGAGGTCCTACAATGAGCAGTTCTTC
CASSVDSGRSYNEQFF
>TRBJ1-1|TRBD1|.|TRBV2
TGTGCCAGCACTCACCCAGGGGGCAACGCTGAAGCTTTCTTT
CASTHPGGNAEAFF
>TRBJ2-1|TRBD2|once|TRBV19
TGTGCCAGTAGTATCGGGGCTAGCGGGAGTAATGAGCAGTTCTTC
CASSIGASGSNEQFF
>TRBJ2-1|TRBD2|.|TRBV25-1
TGTGCCAGCAGTGACCTCCGGGCGGGACTAGCGGGGGACAATGAGCAGTTCTTC
CASSDLRAGLAGDNEQFF
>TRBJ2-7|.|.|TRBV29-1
TGCAGCGTTCGTCCTGGGGGGGGCCCAACCTACGAGCAGTACTTC
CSVRPGGGPTYEQYF
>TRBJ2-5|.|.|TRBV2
TGTGCCAGCAGGCACAGGTTACAAGAGACCCAGTACTTC
CASRHRLQETQYF
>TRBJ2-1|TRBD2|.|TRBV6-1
TGTGCCAGCCGTACTAGCGGGGGTTACAATGAGCAGTTCTTC
CASRTSGGYNEQFF
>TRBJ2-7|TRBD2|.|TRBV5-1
TGCGCCAGCAGCTTACTAGCGGGAGAAGGCGAGCAGTACTTC
CASSLLAGEGEQYF
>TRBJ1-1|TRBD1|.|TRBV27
TGTGCCAGCAGTTTATTTGCAGGGGGCTTGGCTTTCTTT
CASSLFAGGLAFF
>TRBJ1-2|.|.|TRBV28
TGTGCCAGCAGGTATGGGAACAGCTATGGCTACACCTTC
CASRYGNSYGYTF
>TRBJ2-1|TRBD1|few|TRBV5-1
TGCGCCAGCAGCGTAGACAGGGTCTCCTACAATGAGCAGTTCTTC
CASSVDRVSYNEQFF
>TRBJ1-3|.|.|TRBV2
TGTGCCAGCAAGTTACAGGGCAACTCTGGAAACACCATATATTTT
CASKLQGNSGNTIYF
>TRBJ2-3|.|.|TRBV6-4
TGTGCCAGCAGTGTCACCTTGACAGATACGCAGTATTTT
CASSVTLTDTQYF
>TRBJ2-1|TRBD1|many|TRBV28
TGTGCCAGCAGTCGGACGTGGGACAGGGGCGACAATGAGCAGTTCTTC
CASSRTWDRGDNEQFF
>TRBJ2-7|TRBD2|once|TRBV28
TGTGCCAGCCGCGTTGTCGGGAGGGCCTACGAGCAGTACTTC
CASRVVGRAYEQYF
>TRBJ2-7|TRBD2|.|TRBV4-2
TGTGCCAGCAGCCTGGGACTAGCGGGAGACACCTACGAGCAGTACTTC
CASSLGLAGDTYEQYF
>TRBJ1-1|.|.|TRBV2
TGTGCCAGCACTTTTTTGGACCGTAACACTGAAGCTTTCTTT
CASTFLDRNTEAFF
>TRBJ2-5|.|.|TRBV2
TGTGCCAGCAACCAAGGGGGGAGGGCCGGGACCCAGTACTTC
CASNQGGRAGTQYF
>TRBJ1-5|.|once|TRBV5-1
TGCGCCAGCAGCGCGGACGGACTCAATCAGCCCCAGCATTTT
CASSADGLNQPQHF
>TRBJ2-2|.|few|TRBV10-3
TGTGCCATCGCTCAGGCAGGCAGGAGCCAGAACACCGGGGAGCTGTTTTTT
CAIAQAGRSQNTGELFF
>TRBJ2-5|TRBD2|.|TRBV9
TGTGCCAGCAGCGTAGTTTCTAGCGGGGTCCAAGAGACCCAGTACTTC
CASSVVSSGVQETQYF
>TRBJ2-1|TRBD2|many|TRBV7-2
TGTGCCAGCAGTTACCTTAGCGGGACCTACAATGAGCAGTTCTTC
CASSYLSGTYNEQFF
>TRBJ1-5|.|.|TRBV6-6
TGTGCCTGCCACAGGATTCCGGCCCAGCCCCAGCATTTT
CACHRIPAQPQHF
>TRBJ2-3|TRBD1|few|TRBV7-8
TGTGCCAGCAGGAAGGGACAGGGAACGACAGATACGCAGTATTTT
CASRKGQGTTDTQYF
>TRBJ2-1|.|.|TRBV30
TGTGCCTGGGCCCCCCCCCAGGGGTACGGCAATGAGCAGTTCTTC
CAWAPPQGYGNEQFF
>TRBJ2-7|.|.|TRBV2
TGTGCCAGCAACATACAGGGTGAGGGACCTTACGAGCAGTACTTC
CASNIQGEGPYEQYF
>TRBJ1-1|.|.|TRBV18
TGTGCCAGCTCACAGGGTGGTAACACTGAAGCTTTCTTT
CASSQGGNTEAFF
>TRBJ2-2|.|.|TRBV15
TGTGCCACCAGCAGTCCCTCAGGTACCTCGAACACCGGGGAGCTGTTTTTT
CATSSPSGTSNTGELFF